The clone carrying this TCR beta chain was recorded at least ten times. All patients were treatment-naive before thyroid surgery. The CDR3 runs 11 residues. Trimming shortened V by 4 bases and J by 12 bases, and 10 bases separated the two germline ends. This entry belongs to a study of metastatic and nonmetastatic thyroid tumors. Study details: Comparison of repertoires was carried out across blood and tumor or nodule tissue from malignant and benign thyroid patients.

TCRdb re-called clones from the PCR reads using MiXCR. The data show roughly 48,000 clones, 17% seen once. The sample was blood. This sequence joins TRBV12-3 or TRBV12-4 and TRBJ2-1; either TRBD1 or TRBD2 may fit D (7 bases each). The receptor was derived from a female donor with papillary thyroid cancer or a benign thyroid nodule (not recorded which). Some clones in this sample may be carry-over from other donors' samples. The CDR3 here is CASSSRGGQFF. The CDR3 nucleotides are TGTGCCAGCAGTTCCAGGGGGGGGCAGTTCTTC.